This T cell receptor (beta chain) appears in the sequencing data of a study of blood T cell repertoires in COVID-19. The overall study: The study drew acute and convalescent COVID-19 samples from the United States, Italy and Spain. Sources were T cells, B-cell-depleted T cells, or PBMCs; the material itself was cDNA or gDNA.

Per germline, CDR1 SQVTM and CDR2 ANQGSEA. This CDR3 has 12 residues. V was cut by 5 bases and J by 0 bases, with 5 bases left in between. In the source study's methods: How many nucleated cells were present was estimated from reference gene primer amplification. Measured with immunoSEQ multiplex PCR; TCRdb has only the in-frame clones, and not every one. Clonal size and the V and J genes are those of that table, whereas D and trimming came from the DNA. The table has hundreds of thousands of clones, just under 85% seen once. The chain joins TRBV29-1 to TRBJ1-3; D gene ambiguous. Input material: peripheral blood. The TCR was taken from a woman between 50 and 59 years old with active or convalescent COVID-19. CDR3 residues: CSVIYSGNTIYF. As DNA, the CDR3 is TGCAGCGTTATATACTCTGGAAACACCATATATTTT.